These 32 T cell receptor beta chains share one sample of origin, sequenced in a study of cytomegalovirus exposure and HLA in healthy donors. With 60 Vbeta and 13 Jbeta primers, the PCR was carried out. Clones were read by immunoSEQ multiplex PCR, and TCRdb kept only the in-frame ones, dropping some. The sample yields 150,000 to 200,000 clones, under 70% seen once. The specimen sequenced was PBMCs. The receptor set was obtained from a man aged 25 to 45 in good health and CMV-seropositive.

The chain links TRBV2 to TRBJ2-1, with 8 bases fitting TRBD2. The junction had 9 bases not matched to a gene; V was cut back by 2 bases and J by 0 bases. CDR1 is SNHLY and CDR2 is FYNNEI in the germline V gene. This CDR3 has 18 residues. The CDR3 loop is CASSEWGTRTYSYNEQFF. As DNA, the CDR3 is TGTGCCAGCAGTGAATGGGGGACTAGGACGTACTCCTACAATGAGCAGTTCTTC.

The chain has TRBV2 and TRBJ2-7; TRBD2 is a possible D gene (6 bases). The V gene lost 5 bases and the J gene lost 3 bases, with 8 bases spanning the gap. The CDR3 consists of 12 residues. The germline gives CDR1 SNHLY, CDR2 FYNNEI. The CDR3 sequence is CASSNGGYEQYF. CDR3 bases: TGTGCCAGCAGTAACGGGGGCTACGAGCAGTACTTC.

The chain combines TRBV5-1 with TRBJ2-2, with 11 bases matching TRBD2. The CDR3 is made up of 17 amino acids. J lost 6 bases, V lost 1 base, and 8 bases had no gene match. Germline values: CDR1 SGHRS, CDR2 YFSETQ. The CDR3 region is CASSLLAGGPGSGELFF. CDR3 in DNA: TGCGCCAGCAGCTTGTTAGCGGGAGGGCCAGGGTCCGGGGAGCTGTTTTTT.

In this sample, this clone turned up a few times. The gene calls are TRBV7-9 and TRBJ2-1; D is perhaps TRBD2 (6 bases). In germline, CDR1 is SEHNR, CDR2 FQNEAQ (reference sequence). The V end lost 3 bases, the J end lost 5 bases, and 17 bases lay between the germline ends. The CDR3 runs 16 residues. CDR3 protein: CASSFHSGPGDNEQFF. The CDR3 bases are TGTGCCAGCAGCTTCCATAGCGGTCCCGGGGACAATGAGCAGTTCTTC.

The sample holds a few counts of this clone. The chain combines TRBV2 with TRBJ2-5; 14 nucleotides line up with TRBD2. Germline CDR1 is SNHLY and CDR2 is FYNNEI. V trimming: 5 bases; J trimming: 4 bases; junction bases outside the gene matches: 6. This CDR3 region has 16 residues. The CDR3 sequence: CASSSGLAGGAETQYF. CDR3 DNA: TGTGCCAGCAGTAGTGGACTAGCGGGAGGCGCAGAGACCCAGTACTTC. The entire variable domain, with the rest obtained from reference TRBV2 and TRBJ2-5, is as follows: EPEVTQTPSHQVTQMGQEVILRCVPISNHLYFYWYRQILGQKVEFLVSFYNNEISEKSEIFDDQFSVERPDGSNFTLKIRSTKLEDSAMYFCASSSGLAGGAETQYFGPGTRLLVL.

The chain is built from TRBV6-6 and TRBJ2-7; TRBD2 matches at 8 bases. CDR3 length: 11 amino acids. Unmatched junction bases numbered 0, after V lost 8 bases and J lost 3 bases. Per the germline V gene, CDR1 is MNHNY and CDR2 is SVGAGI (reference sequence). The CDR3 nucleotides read TGTGCCAGCCGGGGGGGCTACGAGCAGTACTTC. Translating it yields CASRGGYEQYF.

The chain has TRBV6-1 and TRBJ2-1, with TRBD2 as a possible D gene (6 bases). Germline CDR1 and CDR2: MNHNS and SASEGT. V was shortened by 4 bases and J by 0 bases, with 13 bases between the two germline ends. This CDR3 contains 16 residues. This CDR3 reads CASSVSGFSSYNEQFF. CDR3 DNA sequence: TGTGCCAGCAGTGTGAGCGGGTTTAGCTCCTACAATGAGCAGTTCTTC.

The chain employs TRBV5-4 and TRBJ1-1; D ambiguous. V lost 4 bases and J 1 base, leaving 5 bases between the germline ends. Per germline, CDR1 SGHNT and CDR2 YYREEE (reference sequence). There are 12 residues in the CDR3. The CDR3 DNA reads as TGTGCCAGCAGCCGGGGGAACACTGAAGCTTTCTTT. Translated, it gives CASSRGNTEAFF.

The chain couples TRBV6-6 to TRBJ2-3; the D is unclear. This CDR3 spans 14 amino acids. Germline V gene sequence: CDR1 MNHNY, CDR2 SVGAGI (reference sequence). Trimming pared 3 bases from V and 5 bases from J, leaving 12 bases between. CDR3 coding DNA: TGTGCCAGCAGTTATAATCCTAGGCGAGATACGCAGTATTTT. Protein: CASSYNPRRDTQYF.

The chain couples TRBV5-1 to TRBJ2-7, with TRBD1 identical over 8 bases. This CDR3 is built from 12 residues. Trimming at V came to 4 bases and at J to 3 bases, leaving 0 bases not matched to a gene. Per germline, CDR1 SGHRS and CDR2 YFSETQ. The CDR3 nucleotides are TGCGCCAGCAGCACAGGGGGCTACGAGCAGTACTTC. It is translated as CASSTGGYEQYF.

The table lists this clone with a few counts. The CDR3 DNA reads as TGTGCCAGCAGCGAGAACAGGGAACCCTATGGCTACACCTTC. This gives the protein CASSENREPYGYTF. V usage is TRBV27 and J usage is TRBJ1-2; TRBD1 might be the D (6 bases). CDR1 MNHEY and CDR2 SMNVEV come from the germline V gene (reference sequence). The CDR3 is 14 residues long. V was clipped by 6 bases and J by 4 bases, with 15 bases between them.

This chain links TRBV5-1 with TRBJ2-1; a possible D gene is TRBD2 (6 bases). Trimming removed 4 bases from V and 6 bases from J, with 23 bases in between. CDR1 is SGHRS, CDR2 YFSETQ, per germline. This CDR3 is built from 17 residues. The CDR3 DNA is TGCGCCAGCAGCCCTTATCCACCGGGCGGGACGGGCAATGAGCAGTTCTTC. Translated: CASSPYPPGGTGNEQFF.

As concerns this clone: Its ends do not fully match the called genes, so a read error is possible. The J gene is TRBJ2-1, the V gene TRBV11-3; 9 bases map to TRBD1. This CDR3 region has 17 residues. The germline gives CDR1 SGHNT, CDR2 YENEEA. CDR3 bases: TGTGCCAGCAGATTAGGGGAGGACAGGGGCGCCTACAATGAGCAGTTCTTC. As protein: CASRLGEDRGAYNEQFF.

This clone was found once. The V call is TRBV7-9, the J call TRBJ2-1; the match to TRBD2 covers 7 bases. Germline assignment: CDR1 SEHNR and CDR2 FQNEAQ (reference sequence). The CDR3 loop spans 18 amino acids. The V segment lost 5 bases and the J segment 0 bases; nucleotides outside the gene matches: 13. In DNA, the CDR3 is TGTGCCAGCAGCCCACAAGAAATGACTAGCTCCTCCTACAATGAGCAGTTCTTC. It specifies CASSPQEMTSSSYNEQFF.

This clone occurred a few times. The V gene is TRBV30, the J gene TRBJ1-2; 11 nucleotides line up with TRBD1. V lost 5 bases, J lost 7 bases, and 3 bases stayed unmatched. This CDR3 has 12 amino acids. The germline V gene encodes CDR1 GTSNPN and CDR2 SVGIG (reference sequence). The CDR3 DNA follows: TGTGCCTGGGGACAGGGGGCGCTTGGCTACACCTTC. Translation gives CAWGQGALGYTF.

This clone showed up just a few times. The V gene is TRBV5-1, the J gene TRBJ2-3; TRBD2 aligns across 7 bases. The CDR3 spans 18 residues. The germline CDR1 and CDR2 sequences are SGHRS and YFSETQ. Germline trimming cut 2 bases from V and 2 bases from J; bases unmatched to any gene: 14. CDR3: CASSLTLTSPTTTDTQYF. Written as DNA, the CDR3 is TGCGCCAGCAGCTTAACCCTGACTAGCCCAACTACCACAGATACGCAGTATTTT.

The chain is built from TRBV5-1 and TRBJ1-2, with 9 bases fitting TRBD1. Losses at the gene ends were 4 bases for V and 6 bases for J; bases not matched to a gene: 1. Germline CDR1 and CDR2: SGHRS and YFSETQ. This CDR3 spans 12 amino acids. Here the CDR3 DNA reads TGCGCCAGCAGCGGGACAGGGCATGGCTACACCTTC. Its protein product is CASSGTGHGYTF.

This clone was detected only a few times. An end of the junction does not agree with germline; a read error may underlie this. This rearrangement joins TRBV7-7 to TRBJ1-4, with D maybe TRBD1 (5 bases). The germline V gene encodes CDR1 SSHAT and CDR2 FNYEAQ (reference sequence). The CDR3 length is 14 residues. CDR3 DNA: TGTGCTAGCAGCCCAGGGTTTTCTAATGAAAAACTGTTTTTT. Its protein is CASSPGFSNEKLFF.

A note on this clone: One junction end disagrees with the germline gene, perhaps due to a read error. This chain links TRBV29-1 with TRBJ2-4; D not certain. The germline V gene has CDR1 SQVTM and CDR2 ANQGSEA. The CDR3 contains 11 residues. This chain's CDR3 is CSVVAKNIHYF. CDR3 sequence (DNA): TGCAGCGTTGTTGCCAAAAACATTCACTACTTC.

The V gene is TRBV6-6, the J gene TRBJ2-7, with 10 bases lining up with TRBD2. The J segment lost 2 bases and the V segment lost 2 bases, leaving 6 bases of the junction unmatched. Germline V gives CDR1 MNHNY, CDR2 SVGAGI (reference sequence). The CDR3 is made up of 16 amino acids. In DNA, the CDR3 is TGTGCCAGCAGTTACCTCGGGACTAGCGTTACCTACGAGCAGTACTTC. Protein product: CASSYLGTSVTYEQYF.

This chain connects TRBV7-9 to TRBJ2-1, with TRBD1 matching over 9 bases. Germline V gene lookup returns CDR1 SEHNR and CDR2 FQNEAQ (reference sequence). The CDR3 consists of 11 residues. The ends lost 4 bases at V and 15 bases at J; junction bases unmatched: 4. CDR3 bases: TGTGCCAGCAGCTGGGACAGGGAGGCGTTCTTC. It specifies CASSWDREAFF.

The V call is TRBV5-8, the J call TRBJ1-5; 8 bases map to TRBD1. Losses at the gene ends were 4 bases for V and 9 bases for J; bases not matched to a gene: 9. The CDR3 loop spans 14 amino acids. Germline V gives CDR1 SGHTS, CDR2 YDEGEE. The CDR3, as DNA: TGTGCCAGCAGCCCAAGGACAGGGAAATGGCCCCAGCATTTT. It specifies CASSPRTGKWPQHF.

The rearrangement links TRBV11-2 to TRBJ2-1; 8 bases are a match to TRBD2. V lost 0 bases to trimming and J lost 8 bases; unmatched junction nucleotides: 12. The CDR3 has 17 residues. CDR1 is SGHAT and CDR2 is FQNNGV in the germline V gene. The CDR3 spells CASSLDSWREVIYEQFF. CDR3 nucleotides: TGTGCCAGCAGCTTAGATTCTTGGCGGGAGGTAATATATGAGCAGTTCTTC. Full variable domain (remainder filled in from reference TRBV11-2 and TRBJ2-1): EAGVAQSPRYKIIEKRQSVAFWCNPISGHATLYWYQQILGQGPKLLIQFQNNGVVDDSQLPKDRFSAERLKGVDSTLKIQPAKLEDSAVYLCASSLDSWREVIYEQFFGPGTRLTVL.

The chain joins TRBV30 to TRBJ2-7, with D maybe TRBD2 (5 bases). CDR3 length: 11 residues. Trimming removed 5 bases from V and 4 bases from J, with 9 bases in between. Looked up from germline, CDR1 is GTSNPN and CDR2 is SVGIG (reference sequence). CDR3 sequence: CAWAGNYEQYF. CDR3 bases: TGTGCCTGGGCCGGGAATTACGAGCAGTACTTC.

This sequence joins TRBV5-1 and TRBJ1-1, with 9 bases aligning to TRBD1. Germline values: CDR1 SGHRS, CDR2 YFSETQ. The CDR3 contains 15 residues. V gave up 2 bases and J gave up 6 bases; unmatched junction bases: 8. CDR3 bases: TGCGCCAGCAGCTTCAGGGACAGGGTGTCGGCTGAAGCTTTCTTT. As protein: CASSFRDRVSAEAFF.

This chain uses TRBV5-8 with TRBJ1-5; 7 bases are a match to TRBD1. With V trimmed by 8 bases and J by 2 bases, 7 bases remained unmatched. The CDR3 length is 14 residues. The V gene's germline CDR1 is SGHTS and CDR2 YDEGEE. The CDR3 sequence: CASRGRGGNQPQHF. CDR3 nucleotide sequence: TGTGCCAGTAGGGGGCGCGGAGGCAATCAGCCCCAGCATTTT.

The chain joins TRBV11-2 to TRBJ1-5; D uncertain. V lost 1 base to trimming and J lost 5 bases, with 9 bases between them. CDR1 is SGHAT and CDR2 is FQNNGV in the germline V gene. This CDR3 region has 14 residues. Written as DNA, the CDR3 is TGTGCCAGCAGCTTAGCGGGATCGTATCAGCCCCAGCATTTT. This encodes CASSLAGSYQPQHF.

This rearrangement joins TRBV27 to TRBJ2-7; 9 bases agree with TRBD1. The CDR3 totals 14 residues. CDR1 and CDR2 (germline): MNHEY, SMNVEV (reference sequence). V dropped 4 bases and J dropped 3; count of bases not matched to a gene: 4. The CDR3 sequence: CASSSGQGIYEQYF. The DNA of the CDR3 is TGTGCCAGCAGTTCGGGACAGGGCATCTACGAGCAGTACTTC.

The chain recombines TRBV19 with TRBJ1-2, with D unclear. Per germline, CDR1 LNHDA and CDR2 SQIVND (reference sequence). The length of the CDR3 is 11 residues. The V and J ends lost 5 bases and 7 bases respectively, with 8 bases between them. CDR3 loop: CASSLTAGYTF. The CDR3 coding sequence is TGTGCCAGTAGTCTCACAGCTGGCTACACCTTC.

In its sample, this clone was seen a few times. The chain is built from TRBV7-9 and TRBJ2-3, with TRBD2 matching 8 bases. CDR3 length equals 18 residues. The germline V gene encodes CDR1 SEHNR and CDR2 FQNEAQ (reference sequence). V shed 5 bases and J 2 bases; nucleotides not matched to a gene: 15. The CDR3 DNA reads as TGTGCCAGCAGCCGGGAAGAAATAGGACTAGCCTTCACAGATACGCAGTATTTT. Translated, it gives CASSREEIGLAFTDTQYF.

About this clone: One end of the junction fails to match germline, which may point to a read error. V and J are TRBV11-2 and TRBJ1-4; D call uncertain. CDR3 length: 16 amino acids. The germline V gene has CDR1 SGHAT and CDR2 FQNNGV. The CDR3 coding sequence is TGTGCCAGCAGCTTAGATCCGGGAGCAACTAGTGAAAAACTGTTTTTT. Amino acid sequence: CASSLDPGATSEKLFF. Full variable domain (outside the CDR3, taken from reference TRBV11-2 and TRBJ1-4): EAGVAQSPRYKIIEKRQSVAFWCNPISGHATLYWYQQILGQGPKLLIQFQNNGVVDDSQLPKDRFSAERLKGVDSTLKIQPAKLEDSAVYLCASSLDPGATSEKLFFGSGTQLSVL.

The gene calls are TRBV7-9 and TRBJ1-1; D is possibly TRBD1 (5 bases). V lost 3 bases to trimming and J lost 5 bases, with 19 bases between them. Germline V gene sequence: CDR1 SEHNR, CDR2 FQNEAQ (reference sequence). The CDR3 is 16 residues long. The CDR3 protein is CASSLSMAPGMTEAFF. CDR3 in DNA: TGTGCCAGCAGCTTGAGTATGGCCCCAGGGATGACTGAAGCTTTCTTT.